This T cell receptor beta chain came from a study of shared clonotypes between healthy human individuals. Study-wide context: Donor ages ranged 18 to 49 years: two women, three men. Per-donor plates numbered three CD4 naive, three CD4 memory, two CD8 naive and one CD8 memory.

Study-level points and caveats: Sampling used blood alone; tissue repertoires probably differ. Depth was large, yet rarefaction showed that sorted-subset sequencing was incomplete.

The data were produced by immunoSEQ multiplex PCR, yet TCRdb's version contains in-frame clones alone and is incomplete. The sample carries about 2.4 million clones, just over 90% recorded once. As for this clone: Its antigen is currently unknown.

V lost 2 bases to trimming and J lost 6 bases, with 17 bases between them. The V gene's germline CDR1 is SGHAT and CDR2 FQNNGV. The CDR3 is 16 amino acids. This sequence joins TRBV11-2 and TRBJ1-5; D is unresolved. The TCR comes from a man between 18 and 29 years old in good health. Sequences were obtained from naive CD4+ T cells sorted from blood. Subset defined: CD45RA+ positively selected. CDR3 nucleotides: TGTGCCAGCAGCTTACGCCTAGTGTGGGATCGTCAGCCCCAGCATTTT. Translating gives CASSLRLVWDRQPQHF. The full variable domain, with the rest looked up from reference TRBV11-2 and TRBJ1-5, is EAGVAQSPRYKIIEKRQSVAFWCNPISGHATLYWYQQILGQGPKLLIQFQNNGVVDDSQLPKDRFSAERLKGVDSTLKIQPAKLEDSAVYLCASSLRLVWDRQPQHFGDGTRLSIL.